The clone carrying this T cell receptor (beta chain) was seen repeatedly, ten times or more. This sample stems from a study of Graves' ophthalmopathy and Graves' hyperthyroidism. Amplified TCR beta CDR3 regions were obtained using RNA transcripts as template. The first-round RT-PCR employed HTBI primers together with the Qiagen OneStep RT-PCR kit. A multiplex PCR was then performed as the second round. Each CDR3 protein is one row after TCRdb ran MiXCR on the multiplex PCR reads. The data show fewer than 70,000 distinct CDR3 sequences, approximately 52% seen once. The clonotype was recovered from an adult woman with Graves' ophthalmopathy. Sequenced input: peripheral blood.

CDR3 sequence reads: CASSHGRQETQYF. In DNA, the CDR3 is TGCGCCAGCAGCCACGGGCGACAAGAGACCCAGTACTTC. The rearrangement uses TRBV4-3 and TRBJ2-5, with unresolved D. Germline loops: CDR1 LGHNA, CDR2 YSLEER. The CDR3 consists of 13 residues. Between the trimmed V and J ends, which lost 3 bases and 2 bases, there was a span of 7 bases.